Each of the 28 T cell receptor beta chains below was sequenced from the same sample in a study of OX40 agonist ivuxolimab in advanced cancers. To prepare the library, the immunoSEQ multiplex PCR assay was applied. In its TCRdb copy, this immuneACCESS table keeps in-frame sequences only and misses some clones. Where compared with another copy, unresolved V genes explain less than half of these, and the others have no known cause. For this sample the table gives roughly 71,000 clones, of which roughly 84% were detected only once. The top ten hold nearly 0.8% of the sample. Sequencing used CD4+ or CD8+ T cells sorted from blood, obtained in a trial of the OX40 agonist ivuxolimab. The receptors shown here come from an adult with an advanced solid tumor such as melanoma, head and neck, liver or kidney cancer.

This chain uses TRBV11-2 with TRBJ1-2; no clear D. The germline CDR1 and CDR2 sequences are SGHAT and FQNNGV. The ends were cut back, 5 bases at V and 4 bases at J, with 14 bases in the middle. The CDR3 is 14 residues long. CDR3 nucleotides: TGTGCCAGCAGCCACCCGGGAGGACTCTATGGCTACACCTTC. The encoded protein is CASSHPGGLYGYTF.

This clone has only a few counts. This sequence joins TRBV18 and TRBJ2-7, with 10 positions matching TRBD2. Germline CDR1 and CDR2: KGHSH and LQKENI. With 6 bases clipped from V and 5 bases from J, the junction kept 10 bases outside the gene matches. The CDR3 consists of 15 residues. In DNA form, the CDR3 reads TGTGCCAGCTCGGGCGAGCGGGGGGGATCCGACGAGCAGTACTTC. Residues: CASSGERGGSDEQYF.

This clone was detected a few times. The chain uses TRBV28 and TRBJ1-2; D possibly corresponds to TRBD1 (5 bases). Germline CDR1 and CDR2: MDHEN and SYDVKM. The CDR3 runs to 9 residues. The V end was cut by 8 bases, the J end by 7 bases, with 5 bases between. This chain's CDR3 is CASGGGYTF. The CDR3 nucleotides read TGTGCCAGCGGGGGTGGCTACACCTTC.

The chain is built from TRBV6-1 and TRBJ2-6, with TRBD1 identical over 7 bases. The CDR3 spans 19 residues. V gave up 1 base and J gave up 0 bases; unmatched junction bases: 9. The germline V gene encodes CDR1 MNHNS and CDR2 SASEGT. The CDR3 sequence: CASSEGAYRGSSGANVLTF. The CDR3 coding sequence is TGTGCCAGCAGTGAAGGGGCTTACAGGGGTAGCTCTGGGGCCAACGTCCTGACTTTC.

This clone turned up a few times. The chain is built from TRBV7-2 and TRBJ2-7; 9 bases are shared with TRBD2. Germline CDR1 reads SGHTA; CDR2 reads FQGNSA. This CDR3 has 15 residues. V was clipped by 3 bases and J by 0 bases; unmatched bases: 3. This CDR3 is CASSLIAGASYEQYF. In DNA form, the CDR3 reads TGTGCCAGCAGCTTGATAGCGGGAGCCTCCTACGAGCAGTACTTC.

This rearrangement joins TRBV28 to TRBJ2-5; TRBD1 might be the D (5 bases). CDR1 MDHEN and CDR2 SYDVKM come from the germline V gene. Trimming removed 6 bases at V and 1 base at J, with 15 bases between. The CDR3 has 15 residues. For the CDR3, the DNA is TGTGCCAGCAGCACCCCTGGGGCAGCCCAAGAGACCCAGTACTTC. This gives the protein CASSTPGAAQETQYF. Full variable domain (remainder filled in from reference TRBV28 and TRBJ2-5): DVKVTQSSRYLVKRTGEKVFLECVQDMDHENMFWYRQDPGLGLRLIYFSYDVKMKEKGDIPEGYSVSREKKERFSLILESASTNQTSMYLCASSTPGAAQETQYFGPGTRLLVL.

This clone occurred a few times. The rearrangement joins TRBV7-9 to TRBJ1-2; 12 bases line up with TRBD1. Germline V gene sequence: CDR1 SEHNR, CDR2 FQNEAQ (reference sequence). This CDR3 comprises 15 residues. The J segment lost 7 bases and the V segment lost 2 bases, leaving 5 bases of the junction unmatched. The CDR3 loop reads CASSLLRGQGAGYTF. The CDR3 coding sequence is TGTGCCAGCAGCTTACTCCGGGGACAGGGGGCTGGCTACACCTTC.

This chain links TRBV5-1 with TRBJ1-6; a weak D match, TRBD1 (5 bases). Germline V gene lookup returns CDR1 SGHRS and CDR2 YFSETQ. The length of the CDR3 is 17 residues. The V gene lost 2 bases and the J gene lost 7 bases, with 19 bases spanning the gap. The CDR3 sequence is CASSFDSLSFGNSPLHF. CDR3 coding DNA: TGCGCCAGCAGCTTCGACAGCTTATCTTTCGGGAATTCACCCCTCCACTTT.

CDR3 amino acids: CASSFDSIRGYTF. The DNA of the CDR3 is TGTGCCAGCAGCTTTGACAGTATCCGCGGCTACACCTTC. This rearrangement joins TRBV7-2 to TRBJ1-2; a possible D gene is TRBD1 (5 bases). CDR1 is SGHTA, CDR2 FQGNSA, per germline. The length of the CDR3 is 13 residues. Deletions cut 3 bases from V and 8 bases from J, with 13 bases between. Looking up the rest from reference TRBV7-2 and TRBJ1-2 gives the full variable domain: GAGVSQSPSNKVTEKGKDVELRCDPISGHTALYWYRQSLGQGLEFLIYFQGNSAPDKSGLPSDRFSAERTGGSVSTLTIQRTQQEDSAVYLCASSFDSIRGYTFGSGTRLTVV.

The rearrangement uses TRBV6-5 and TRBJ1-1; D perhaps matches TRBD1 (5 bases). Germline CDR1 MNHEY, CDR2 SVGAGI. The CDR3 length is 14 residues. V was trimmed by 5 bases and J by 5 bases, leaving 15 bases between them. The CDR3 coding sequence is TGTGCCAGCAGTCCTAATGGGGGTATGACTGAAGCTTTCTTT. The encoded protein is CASSPNGGMTEAFF.

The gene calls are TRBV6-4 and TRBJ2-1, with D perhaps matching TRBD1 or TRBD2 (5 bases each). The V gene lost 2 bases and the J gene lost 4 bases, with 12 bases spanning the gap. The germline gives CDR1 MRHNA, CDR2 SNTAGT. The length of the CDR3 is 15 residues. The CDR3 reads CASSDGQGVYNEQFF. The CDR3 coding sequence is TGTGCCAGCAGTGACGGTCAGGGAGTGTACAATGAGCAGTTCTTC.

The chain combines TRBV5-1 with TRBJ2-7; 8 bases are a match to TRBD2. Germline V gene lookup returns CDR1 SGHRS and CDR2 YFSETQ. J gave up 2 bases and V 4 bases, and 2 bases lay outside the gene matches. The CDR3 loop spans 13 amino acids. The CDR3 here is CASSRSGAYEQYF. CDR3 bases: TGCGCCAGCAGCCGTAGCGGGGCCTACGAGCAGTACTTC.

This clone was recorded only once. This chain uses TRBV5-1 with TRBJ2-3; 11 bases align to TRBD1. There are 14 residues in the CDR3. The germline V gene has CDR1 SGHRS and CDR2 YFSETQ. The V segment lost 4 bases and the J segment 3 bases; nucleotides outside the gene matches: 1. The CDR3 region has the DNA TGCGCCAGCAGCGGGACAGGGGGTACAGATACGCAGTATTTT. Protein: CASSGTGGTDTQYF.

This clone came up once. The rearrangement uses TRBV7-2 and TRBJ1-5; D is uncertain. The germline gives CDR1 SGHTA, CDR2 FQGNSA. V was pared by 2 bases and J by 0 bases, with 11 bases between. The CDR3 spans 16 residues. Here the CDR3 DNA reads TGTGCCAGCAGCTTAAAGGCAGATTATAGCAATCAGCCCCAGCATTTT. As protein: CASSLKADYSNQPQHF.

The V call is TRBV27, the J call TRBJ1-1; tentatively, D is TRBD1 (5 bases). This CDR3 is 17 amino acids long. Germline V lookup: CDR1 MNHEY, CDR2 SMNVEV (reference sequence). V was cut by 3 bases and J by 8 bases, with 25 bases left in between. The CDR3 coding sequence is TGTGCCAGCAGTTTCAAAGCCGGGGGACCCGGGGGAGCGGAAGCTTTCTTT. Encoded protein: CASSFKAGGPGGAEAFF.

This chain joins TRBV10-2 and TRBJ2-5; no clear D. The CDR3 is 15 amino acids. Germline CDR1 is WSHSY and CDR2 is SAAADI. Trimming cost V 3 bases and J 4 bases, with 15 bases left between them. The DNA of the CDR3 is TGCGCCAGCAGTGATCCAGGAACAACCGTAGAGACCCAGTACTTC. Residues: CASSDPGTTVETQYF.

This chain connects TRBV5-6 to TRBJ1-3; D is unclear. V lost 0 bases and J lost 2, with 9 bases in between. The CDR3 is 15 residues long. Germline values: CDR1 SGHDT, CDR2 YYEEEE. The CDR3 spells CASSLVAVTGNTIYF. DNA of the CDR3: TGTGCCAGCAGCTTGGTGGCAGTCACTGGAAACACCATATATTTT.

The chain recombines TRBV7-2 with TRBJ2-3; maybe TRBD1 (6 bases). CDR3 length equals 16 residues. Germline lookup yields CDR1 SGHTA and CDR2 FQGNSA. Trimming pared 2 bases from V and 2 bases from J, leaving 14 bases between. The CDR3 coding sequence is TGTGCCAGCAGCTTAACATGGGGGCGCCCCACAGATACGCAGTATTTT. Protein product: CASSLTWGRPTDTQYF.

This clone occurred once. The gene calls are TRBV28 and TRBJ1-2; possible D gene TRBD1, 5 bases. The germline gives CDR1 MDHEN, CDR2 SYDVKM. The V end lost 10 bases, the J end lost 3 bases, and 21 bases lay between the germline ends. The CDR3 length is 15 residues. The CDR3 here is CAIDDSSRPHYGYTF. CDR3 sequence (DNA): TGTGCCATCGACGACAGCTCAAGACCGCACTATGGCTACACCTTC.

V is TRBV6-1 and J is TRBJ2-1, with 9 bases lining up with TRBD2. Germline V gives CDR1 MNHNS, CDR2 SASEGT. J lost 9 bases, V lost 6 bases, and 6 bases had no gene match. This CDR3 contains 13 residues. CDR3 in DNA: TGTGCCAGCAGGGCTAGCGGGATCGTTGAGCAGTTCTTC. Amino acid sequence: CASRASGIVEQFF.

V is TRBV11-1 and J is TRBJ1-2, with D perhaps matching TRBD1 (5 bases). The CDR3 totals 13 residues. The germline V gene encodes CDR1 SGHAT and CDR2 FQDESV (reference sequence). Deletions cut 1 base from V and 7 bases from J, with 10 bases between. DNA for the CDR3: TGTGCCAGCAGCTTAGGCCAGGGTCTTGGCTACACCTTC. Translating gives CASSLGQGLGYTF.

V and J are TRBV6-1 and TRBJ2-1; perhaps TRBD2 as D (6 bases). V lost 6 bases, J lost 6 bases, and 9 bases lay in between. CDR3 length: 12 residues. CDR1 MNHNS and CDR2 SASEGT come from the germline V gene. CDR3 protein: CASSHGGNEQFF. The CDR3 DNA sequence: TGTGCCAGCAGCCACGGGGGCAATGAGCAGTTCTTC.

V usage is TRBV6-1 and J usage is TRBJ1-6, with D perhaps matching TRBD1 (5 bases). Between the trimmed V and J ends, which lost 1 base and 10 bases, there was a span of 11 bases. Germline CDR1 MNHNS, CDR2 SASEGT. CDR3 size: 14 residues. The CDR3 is CASSEGGVGSPLHF. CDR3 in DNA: TGTGCCAGCAGTGAAGGGGGGGTCGGCTCACCCCTCCACTTT.

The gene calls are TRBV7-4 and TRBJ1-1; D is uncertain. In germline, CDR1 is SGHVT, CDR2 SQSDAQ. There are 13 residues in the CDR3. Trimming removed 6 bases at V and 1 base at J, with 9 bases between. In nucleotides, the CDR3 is TGTGCCAGCAGTTTGAAGTGGAACACTGAAGCTTTCTTT. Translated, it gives CASSLKWNTEAFF.

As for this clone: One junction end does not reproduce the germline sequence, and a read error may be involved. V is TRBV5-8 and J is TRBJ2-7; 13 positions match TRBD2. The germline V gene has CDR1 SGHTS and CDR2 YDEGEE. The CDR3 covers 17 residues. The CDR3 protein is CASSLGTSGDASYEQYF. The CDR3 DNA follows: TGCGCCAGCAGCCTCGGGACTAGCGGGGACGCTTCCTACGAGCAGTACTTC.

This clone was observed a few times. This CDR3 is CASSLAGTGPNTGELFF. CDR3 bases: TGTGCCAGCAGCTTAGCTGGGACAGGGCCGAACACCGGGGAGCTGTTTTTT. The chain links TRBV7-9 to TRBJ2-2; 9 positions agree with TRBD1. Germline CDR1 is SEHNR and CDR2 is FQNEAQ (reference sequence). V shed 0 bases, J shed 0 bases, and the junction held 2 bases outside the gene matches. This CDR3 contains 17 residues.

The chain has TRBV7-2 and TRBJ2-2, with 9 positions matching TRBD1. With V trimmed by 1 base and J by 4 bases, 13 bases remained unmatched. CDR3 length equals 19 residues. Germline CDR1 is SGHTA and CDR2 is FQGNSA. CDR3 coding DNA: TGTGCCAGCAGCTTAGTGTCATCTGGGGGACAGGGTTTCACCGGGGAGCTGTTTTTT. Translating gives CASSLVSSGGQGFTGELFF.

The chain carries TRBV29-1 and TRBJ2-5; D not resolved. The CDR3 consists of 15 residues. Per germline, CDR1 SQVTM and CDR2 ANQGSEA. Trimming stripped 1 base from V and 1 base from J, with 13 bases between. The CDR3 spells CSVEGPGSLQETQYF. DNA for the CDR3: TGCAGCGTTGAAGGCCCCGGATCCCTCCAAGAGACCCAGTACTTC.